These T cell receptor beta chains were read from a single sample in a study of cytomegalovirus exposure and HLA in healthy donors. Here immunoSEQ multiplex PCR was the method, and the copy in TCRdb shows in-frame clones only, minus some. The sample records 90,000 to 140,000 clones, around four fifths being singletons. The source material was PBMCs. These receptors all stem from a woman aged 40 to 50 in good health and CMV-seropositive. The CDR3 runs from the conserved cysteine through the conserved F or W. Fields, in order: clone size, J gene, D gene, V gene, CDR3 protein, CDR3 DNA. A D gene is named only where the DNA matches it firmly. Clone size is not always given. Where it is, it says once, few, many or a class for expanded clones.

- | TRBJ1-2 | - | TRBV4-2 | CASSQVPPDSLYGYTF | TGTGCCAGCAGCCAAGTGCCCCCGGACAGTCTCTATGGCTACACCTTC
- | TRBJ1-1 | - | TRBV19 | CASSIRSENTEAFF | TGTGCCAGTAGTATACGATCAGAGAACACTGAAGCTTTCTTT
- | TRBJ2-7 | - | TRBV6-5 | CASRLDIKERYEQYF | TGTGCCAGCAGATTGGACATTAAGGAGCGCTACGAGCAGTACTTC
- | TRBJ1-2 | - | TRBV18 | CASSPLDQGTAYGYTF | TGTGCCAGCTCACCCCTGGACCAGGGGACGGCCTATGGCTACACCTTC
- | TRBJ1-1 | - | TRBV25-1 | CASSVYPRGMNTEAFF | TGTGCCAGCAGTGTGTACCCCAGGGGCATGAACACTGAAGCTTTCTTT
- | TRBJ2-2 | TRBD1 | TRBV27 | CASSFYRTGNTGELFF | TGTGCCAGCAGTTTCTATAGGACAGGGAACACCGGGGAGCTGTTTTTT
- | TRBJ1-4 | TRBD1 | TRBV27 | CASSRDRGHEKLFF | TGTGCCAGCAGCCGGGACAGGGGGCACGAAAAACTGTTTTTT
- | TRBJ2-7 | TRBD2 | TRBV19 | CASSGSGTSGSSYEQYF | TGTGCCAGTAGTGGGTCCGGGACTAGCGGGAGCTCCTACGAGCAGTACTTC
- | TRBJ1-1 | - | TRBV19 | CASTPWEDVLNTEAFF | TGTGCCAGTACCCCCTGGGAGGATGTGTTGAACACTGAAGCTTTCTTT
- | TRBJ2-7 | TRBD2 | TRBV2 | CASSEWGLAATYEQYF | TGTGCCAGCAGTGAATGGGGACTAGCGGCAACCTACGAGCAGTACTTC
once | TRBJ2-2 | - | TRBV19 | CASSPGPGELFF | TGTGCCAGTAGCCCAGGGCCCGGGGAGCTGTTTTTT
medium-sized | TRBJ2-3 | TRBD1 | TRBV4-2 | CASSPGQGSTDTQYF | TGTGCCAGCAGCCCGGGACAGGGGAGCACAGATACGCAGTATTTT
- | TRBJ2-7 | TRBD1 | TRBV11-2 | CASSLITGGYEQYF | TGTGCCAGCAGCTTAATTACAGGGGGTTACGAGCAGTACTTC
- | TRBJ2-2 | - | TRBV7-2 | CASTPRRDTGELFF | TGTGCCAGCACCCCGAGGCGGGACACCGGGGAGCTGTTTTTT
- | TRBJ2-7 | - | TRBV28 | CASSIQGYLDYEQYF | TGTGCCAGCAGTATACAGGGTTATTTAGACTACGAGCAGTACTTC
- | TRBJ1-5 | TRBD1 | TRBV2 | CASSDPGQGSNQPQHF | TGTGCCAGCAGTGATCCGGGACAGGGGAGCAATCAGCCCCAGCATTTT
- | TRBJ2-1 | TRBD2 | TRBV7-8 | CASSLWEGSYNEQFF | TGTGCCAGCAGCTTATGGGAGGGATCCTACAATGAGCAGTTCTTC
- | TRBJ2-7 | TRBD1 | TRBV7-6 | CASSYSRDRGYEQYF | TGTGCCAGCAGCTACAGCCGGGACAGGGGGTACGAGCAGTACTTC
- | TRBJ2-7 | - | TRBV7-2 | CASSEDFPYYEQYF | TGTGCCAGCAGCGAGGACTTCCCCTACTACGAGCAGTACTTC
few | TRBJ2-6 | - | TRBV19 | CAISSSPGLGSGANVLTF | TGTGCCATTTCCTCTAGCCCGGGACTGGGGTCTGGGGCCAACGTCCTGACTTTC
few | TRBJ2-3 | - | TRBV12-5 | CASGLVSADTQYF | TGTGCTAGTGGTTTGGTATCGGCAGATACGCAGTATTTT
- | TRBJ2-2 | TRBD2 | TRBV5-1 | CASSPRGGQGTGELFF | TGCGCCAGCAGCCCACGGGGGGGCCAGGGAACCGGGGAGCTGTTTTTT
- | TRBJ1-1 | - | TRBV19 | CASSIRRDTEAFF | TGTGCCAGTAGTATTCGGAGGGACACTGAAGCTTTCTTT
- | TRBJ1-5 | - | TRBV28 | CASSLDYNQPQHF | TGTGCCAGCAGTCTAGATTACAATCAGCCCCAGCATTTT
once | TRBJ2-1 | TRBD2 | TRBV29-1 | CSVEGFATSGRAAYNEQFF | TGCAGCGTTGAAGGGTTCGCGACTAGCGGGAGGGCGGCTTACAATGAGCAGTTCTTC
- | TRBJ2-7 | - | TRBV5-6 | CASSGRERLWRPYEQYF | TGTGCCAGCAGCGGCCGTGAAAGGCTTTGGCGGCCCTACGAGCAGTACTTC
- | TRBJ1-2 | - | TRBV4-3 | CASSQDSLGGGYTF | TGCGCCAGCAGCCAAGATAGTCTGGGGGGTGGCTACACCTTC
- | TRBJ1-5 | - | TRBV2 | CASSESGSNQPQHF | TGTGCCAGCAGTGAATCGGGGAGCAATCAGCCCCAGCATTTT
- | TRBJ1-1 | TRBD1 | TRBV19 | CASSIAGQTRNTEAFF | TGTGCCAGTAGTATAGCGGGACAGACTAGGAACACTGAAGCTTTCTTT
- | TRBJ2-4 | - | TRBV6-5 | CASSTGQKNIQYF | TGTGCCAGCAGTACCGGACAGAAAAACATTCAGTACTTC
- | TRBJ2-5 | TRBD2 | TRBV28 | CASSLFGTMETQYF | TGTGCCAGCAGTTTATTTGGGACTATGGAGACCCAGTACTTC
few | TRBJ2-4 | - | TRBV15 | CATSTSGRNIQYF | TGTGCCACCAGCACCTCAGGGAGGAACATTCAGTACTTC
- | TRBJ2-7 | - | TRBV11-2 | CASSLAGSRGDYEQYF | TGTGCCAGCAGCTTAGCAGGGTCCAGGGGTGACTACGAGCAGTACTTC
- | TRBJ2-3 | - | TRBV7-2 | CASSLAGSTDTQYF | TGTGCCAGCAGCTTAGCTGGCAGCACAGATACGCAGTATTTT
- | TRBJ2-3 | TRBD2 | TRBV7-6 | CASSLVAWSGRASTDTQYF | TGTGCCAGCAGCTTAGTAGCTTGGAGCGGGAGAGCTAGCACAGATACGCAGTATTTT
- | TRBJ1-1 | - | TRBV4-1 | CASSHNRGGGNTEAFF | TGCGCCAGCAGCCATAATCGGGGAGGGGGGAACACTGAAGCTTTCTTT
- | TRBJ1-1 | - | TRBV4-1 | CASSQEGLGWRWAFF | TGCGCCAGCAGCCAAGAGGGTTTGGGATGGAGGTGGGCTTTCTTT
- | TRBJ2-7 | - | TRBV5-1 | CASSYHDTAYEQYF | TGCGCCAGCAGCTACCACGACACGGCCTACGAGCAGTACTTC
- | TRBJ1-3 | - | TRBV7-6 | CASSYISGGGGNTIYF | TGTGCCAGCAGTTATATATCCGGGGGAGGAGGAAACACCATATATTTT
- | TRBJ2-7 | - | TRBV7-2 | CASSLVPDEQYF | TGTGCCAGCAGCTTAGTCCCAGACGAGCAGTACTTC
- | TRBJ1-5 | - | TRBV5-3 | CARSLEGARGQPQHF | TGTGCCAGAAGCTTGGAAGGGGCGCGTGGTCAGCCCCAGCATTTT
- | TRBJ1-6 | TRBD1 | TRBV2 | CASSERTGGYSPLHF | TGTGCCAGCAGTGAACGGACAGGCGGATATTCACCCCTCCACTTT
- | TRBJ1-6 | TRBD1 | TRBV18 | CASSPLPTGDSPLHF | TGTGCCAGCTCACCACTACCGACAGGGGATTCACCCCTCCACTTT
- | TRBJ1-1 | TRBD1 | TRBV29-1 | CSVQRGTEEAFF | TGCAGCGTCCAACGAGGGACAGAAGAAGCTTTCTTT
few | TRBJ2-2 | - | TRBV25-1 | CASSVIEFPGELFF | TGTGCCAGCAGTGTAATCGAGTTCCCCGGGGAGCTGTTTTTT
- | TRBJ2-2 | - | TRBV5-4 | CASSSEVSSTGELFF | TGTGCCAGCAGCTCTGAGGTGTCGAGCACCGGGGAGCTGTTTTTT
- | TRBJ2-2 | TRBD2 | TRBV11-2 | CASRSIAGGPKGTGELFF | TGTGCCAGCAGGTCTATAGCGGGAGGGCCAAAAGGGACCGGGGAGCTGTTTTTT
- | TRBJ1-1 | TRBD1 | TRBV28 | CASSTGGTEAFF | TGTGCCAGCAGTACAGGGGGTACTGAAGCTTTCTTT
- | TRBJ1-5 | - | TRBV7-9 | CSSAQGGQPQHF | TGTTCCAGCGCACAGGGTGGTCAGCCCCAGCATTTT
once | TRBJ1-5 | TRBD1 | TRBV28 | CASSPWVIQGSNQPQHF | TGTGCCAGCAGTCCGTGGGTGATACAGGGGAGCAATCAGCCCCAGCATTTT